Shown below are 14 T cell receptor beta chains from a single sample sequenced in a study of T-cell memory formation after mild COVID-19 (dated by TCRdb to the early 2020s). The library was made by 5' RACE. Data came from an Illumina NovaSeq 6000. TCRdb reprocessing: public reads trimmed at Q25 with fastp, clones called with MiXCR, in-frame beta chains kept. Each CDR3 protein appears once, grouped with its most common genes and DNA. This sample has 350,000 to 500,000 distinct CDR3 sequences in its table, and roughly 17% of those were observed once. The ten most abundant clones make up roughly 21% of the sample. Sequencing was done on a sample of PBMCs or a T cell subset sorted from them (not recorded which). These TCRs come from a man between 18 and 29 years old who had mild COVID-19 (a few samples of this study predate the infection). The sample titles of this study are shuffled in the database, so cell type and time point are left out; the donor was told from shared clones.

This chain uses TRBV12-3 or TRBV12-4 with TRBJ2-3; D unresolved. The V end was cut by 2 bases, the J end by 4 bases, with 10 bases between. The CDR3 is 14 residues long. CDR3 sequence: CASSLQPGPDTQYF. The CDR3 DNA sequence: TGTGCCAGCAGTTTACAACCGGGCCCAGATACGCAGTATTTT.

V usage is TRBV5-1 and J usage is TRBJ2-7; 10 bases agree with TRBD2. Germline V gene sequence: CDR1 SGHRS, CDR2 YFSETQ. The CDR3 covers 16 residues. The V segment lost 0 bases and the J segment 2 bases; nucleotides outside the gene matches: 5. The CDR3 loop reads CASSLVPAGGTYEQYF. DNA of the CDR3: TGCGCCAGCAGCTTGGTCCCAGCGGGGGGGACCTACGAGCAGTACTTC.

A few counts support this clonotype. This chain links TRBV9 with TRBJ2-5; a possible D gene is TRBD2 (5 bases). The germline V gene has CDR1 SGDLS and CDR2 YYNGEE. Trimming shortened V by 2 bases and J by 4 bases, and 12 bases separated the two germline ends. The CDR3 extends over 14 amino acids. As DNA, the CDR3 is TGTGCCAGCAGCGTCAGAGGGCTGGGAGAGACCCAGTACTTC. Translation: CASSVRGLGETQYF.

The chain is built from TRBV28 and TRBJ2-1, with unresolved D. V dropped 10 bases and J dropped 0 bases, with 10 bases sitting between them. The CDR3 length is 13 residues. Germline lookup yields CDR1 MDHEN and CDR2 SYDVKM. The CDR3, as DNA: TGTGCCACCCATCCTGTCTCCTACAATGAGCAGTTCTTC. Translation gives CATHPVSYNEQFF.

This clonotype was seen ten or more times. This rearrangement joins TRBV4-1 to TRBJ2-3; D not resolved. The germline CDR1 and CDR2 sequences are MGHRA and YSYEKL. This CDR3 comprises 14 residues. Trimming removed 1 base at V and 1 base at J, with 6 bases between. The CDR3 loop reads CASSQAPGTDTQYF. The CDR3 coding sequence is TGCGCCAGCAGCCAAGCCCCGGGCACAGATACGCAGTATTTT.

The chain joins TRBV7-2 to TRBJ2-5, with D unclear. This CDR3 is 13 amino acids long. The germline CDR1 and CDR2 sequences are SGHTA and FQGNSA. Between the trimmed V and J ends, which lost 5 bases and 2 bases, there was a span of 9 bases. The CDR3 here is CASSADLQETQYF. The CDR3 nucleotides are TGTGCCAGCAGCGCAGATTTACAAGAGACCCAGTACTTC.

This clonotype came up many times. The chain combines TRBV7-9 with TRBJ1-3; D unclear. This CDR3 contains 14 residues. V shed 2 bases and J shed 2 bases, with 7 bases lying between them. Germline-derived CDR1 and CDR2 are SEHNR and FQNEAQ (reference sequence). The CDR3 coding sequence is TGTGCCAGCAGCTTATGGGAAACTGGAAACACCATATATTTT. This sequence encodes CASSLWETGNTIYF.

The chain uses TRBV7-3 and TRBJ2-7, with D possibly TRBD1 on 6 matching bases. This CDR3 comprises 13 residues. Germline V gene sequence: CDR1 SGHTA, CDR2 FQGTGA. V dropped 5 bases and J dropped 3 bases, with 11 bases sitting between them. The DNA of the CDR3 is TGTGCCAGCAGCACGGAGGACAGCTACGAGCAGTACTTC. It translates to CASSTEDSYEQYF.

This clonotype was counted a few times. The chain employs TRBV5-1 and TRBJ1-1; unclear D gene. There are 15 residues in the CDR3. V was pared by 5 bases and J by 2 bases, with 16 bases between. Germline V gene sequence: CDR1 SGHRS, CDR2 YFSETQ. The CDR3 DNA is TGCGCCAGCAGACGTAGGCCAGGCGGAAACACTGAAGCTTTCTTT. Protein: CASRRRPGGNTEAFF.

This chain connects TRBV6-5 to TRBJ1-6, with 8 nucleotides matching TRBD1. The germline V gene encodes CDR1 MNHEY and CDR2 SVGAGI. The CDR3 length is 17 residues. The V and J ends lost 0 bases and 4 bases, in that order; junction bases with no gene match: 5. CDR3 sequence: CASSYSDRADYNSPLHF. For the CDR3, the DNA is TGTGCCAGCAGTTACTCGGACAGGGCGGATTATAATTCACCCCTCCACTTT.

This clonotype was counted between two and nine times. V and J are TRBV12-3 or TRBV12-4 and TRBJ2-5; TRBD2 is a possible D gene (5 bases). Trimming removed 8 bases at V and 4 bases at J, with 14 bases between. This CDR3 is built from 13 residues. The CDR3 DNA sequence: TGTGCCAGCTCCTCCCGGGGAATAGAGACCCAGTACTTC. It yields the protein CASSSRGIETQYF.

This clonotype has just a few counts. The chain combines TRBV4-2 with TRBJ1-1; D may be TRBD1 (6 bases). The length of the CDR3 is 15 residues. V lost 1 base and J 6 bases, leaving 15 bases between the germline ends. CDR1 is LGHNA and CDR2 is YNFKEQ in the germline V gene. The CDR3 region is CASSQGMTGIPEAFF. CDR3 nucleotide sequence: TGTGCCAGCAGCCAAGGGATGACAGGAATTCCTGAAGCTTTCTTT.

A few counts support this clonotype. The chain is built from TRBV3-1 and TRBJ1-1; D call uncertain. The V and J ends lost 1 base and 0 bases respectively, with 6 bases between them. Germline CDR1 LGHDT, CDR2 YNNKEL (reference sequence). There are 14 residues in the CDR3. Written as DNA, the CDR3 is TGTGCCAGCAGCCAAGTTCTGATGAACACTGAAGCTTTCTTT. It yields the protein CASSQVLMNTEAFF.

This clonotype was counted between two and nine times. This chain uses TRBV24-1 with TRBJ2-1; TRBD1 aligns across 9 bases. Germline CDR1 and CDR2: KGHDR and SFDVKD. V dropped 4 bases and J dropped 0; count of bases not matched to a gene: 12. The CDR3 contains 19 residues. CDR3 DNA: TGTGCCACCAGTGACCCGAGGACAGGGGCCGATAGCTCCTACAATGAGCAGTTCTTC. The encoded protein is CATSDPRTGADSSYNEQFF.